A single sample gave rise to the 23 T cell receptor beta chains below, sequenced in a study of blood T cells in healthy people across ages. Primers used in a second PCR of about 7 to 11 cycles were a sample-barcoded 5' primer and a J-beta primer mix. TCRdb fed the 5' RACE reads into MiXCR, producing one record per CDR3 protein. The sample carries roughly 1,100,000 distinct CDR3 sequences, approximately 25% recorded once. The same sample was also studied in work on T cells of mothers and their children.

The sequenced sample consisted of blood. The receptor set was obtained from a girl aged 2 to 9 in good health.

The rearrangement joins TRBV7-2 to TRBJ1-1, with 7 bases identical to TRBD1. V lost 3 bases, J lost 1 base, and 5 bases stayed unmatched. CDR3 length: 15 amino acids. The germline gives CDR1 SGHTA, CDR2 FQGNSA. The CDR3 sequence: CASSFRTGQNTEAFF. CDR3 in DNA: TGTGCCAGCAGCTTTAGGACAGGACAGAACACTGAAGCTTTCTTT.

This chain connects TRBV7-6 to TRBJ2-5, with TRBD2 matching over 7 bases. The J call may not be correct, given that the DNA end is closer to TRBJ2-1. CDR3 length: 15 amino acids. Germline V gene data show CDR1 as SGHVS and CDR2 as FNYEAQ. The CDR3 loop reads CASSPTVAGGNEQFF. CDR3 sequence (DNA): TGTGCCAGCAGTCCTACCGTAGCGGGCGGAAATGAGCAGTTCTTC.

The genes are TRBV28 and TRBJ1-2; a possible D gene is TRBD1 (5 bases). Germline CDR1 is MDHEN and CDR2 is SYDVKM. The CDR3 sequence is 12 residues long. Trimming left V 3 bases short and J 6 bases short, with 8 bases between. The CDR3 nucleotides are TGTGCCAGCAGTTTTACCAGGGATGGCTACACCTTC. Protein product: CASSFTRDGYTF.

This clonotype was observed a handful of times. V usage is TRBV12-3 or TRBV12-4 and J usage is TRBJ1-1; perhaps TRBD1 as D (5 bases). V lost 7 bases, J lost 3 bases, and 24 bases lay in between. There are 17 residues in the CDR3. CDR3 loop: CASTTRKPGPGYTEAFF. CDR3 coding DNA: TGTGCCAGCACTACCCGGAAACCGGGGCCTGGGTACACTGAAGCTTTCTTT.

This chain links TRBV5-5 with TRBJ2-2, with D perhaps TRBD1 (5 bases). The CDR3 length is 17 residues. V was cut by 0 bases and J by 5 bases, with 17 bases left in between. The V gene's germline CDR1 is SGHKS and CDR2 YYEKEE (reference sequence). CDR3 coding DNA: TGTGCCAGCAGCTTGGATGACAGTATGGGAAAAACCGGGGAGCTGTTTTTT. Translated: CASSLDDSMGKTGELFF.

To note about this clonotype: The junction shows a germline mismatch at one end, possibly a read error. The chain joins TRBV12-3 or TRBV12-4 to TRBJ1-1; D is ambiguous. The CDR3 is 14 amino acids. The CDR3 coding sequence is TGTGCCGGCAGTCCACTTGCAAGGGACACTGAAGCTTTCTTT. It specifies CAGSPLARDTEAFF.

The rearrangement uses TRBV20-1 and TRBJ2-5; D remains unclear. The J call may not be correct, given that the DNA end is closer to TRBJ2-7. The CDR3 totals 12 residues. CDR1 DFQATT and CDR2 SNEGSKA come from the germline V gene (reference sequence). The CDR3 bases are TGCAGTGCTACCCTGACCACCTACGAGCAGTACTTC. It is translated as CSATLTTYEQYF.

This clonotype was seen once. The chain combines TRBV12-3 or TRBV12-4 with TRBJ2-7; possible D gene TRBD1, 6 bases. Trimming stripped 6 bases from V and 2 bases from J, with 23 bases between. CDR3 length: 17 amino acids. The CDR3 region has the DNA TGTGCCAGCAGCCTCTCACAGGGTATCGTTCTTCCCTACGAGCAGTACTTC. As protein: CASSLSQGIVLPYEQYF.

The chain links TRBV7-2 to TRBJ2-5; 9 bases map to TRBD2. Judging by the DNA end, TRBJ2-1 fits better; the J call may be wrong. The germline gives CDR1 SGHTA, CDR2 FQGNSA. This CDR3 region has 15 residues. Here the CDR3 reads CASSLRLAGSNEQFF. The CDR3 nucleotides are TGTGCCAGCAGCTTAAGGCTAGCGGGATCCAATGAGCAGTTCTTC.

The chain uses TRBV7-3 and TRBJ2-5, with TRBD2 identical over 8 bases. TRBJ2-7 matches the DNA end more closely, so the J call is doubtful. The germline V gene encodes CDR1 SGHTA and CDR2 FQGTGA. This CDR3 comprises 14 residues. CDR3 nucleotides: TGTGCCAGCAGCTTAATTCCGGGGGGGGGCGAGCAGTACTTC. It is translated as CASSLIPGGGEQYF.

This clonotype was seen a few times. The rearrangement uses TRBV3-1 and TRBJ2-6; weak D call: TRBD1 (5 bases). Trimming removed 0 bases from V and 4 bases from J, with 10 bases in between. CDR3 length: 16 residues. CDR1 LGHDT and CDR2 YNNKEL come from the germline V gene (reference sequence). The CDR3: CASSQDLSGGANVLTF. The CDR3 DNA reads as TGTGCCAGCAGCCAAGACCTGTCAGGGGGGGCCAACGTCCTGACTTTC.

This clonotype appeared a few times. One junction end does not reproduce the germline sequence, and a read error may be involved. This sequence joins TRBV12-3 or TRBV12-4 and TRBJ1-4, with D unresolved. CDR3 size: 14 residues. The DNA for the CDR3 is TGTGCCAGCAGCCACCGTGGAACTATTGAAAAACTGTTTTTT. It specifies CASSHRGTIEKLFF.

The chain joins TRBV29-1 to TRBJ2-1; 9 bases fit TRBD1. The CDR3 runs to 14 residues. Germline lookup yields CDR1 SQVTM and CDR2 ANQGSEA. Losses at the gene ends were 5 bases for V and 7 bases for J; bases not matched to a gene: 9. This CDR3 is CSVSDRGFTNEQFF. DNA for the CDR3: TGCAGCGTTTCCGACAGGGGGTTCACGAATGAGCAGTTCTTC.

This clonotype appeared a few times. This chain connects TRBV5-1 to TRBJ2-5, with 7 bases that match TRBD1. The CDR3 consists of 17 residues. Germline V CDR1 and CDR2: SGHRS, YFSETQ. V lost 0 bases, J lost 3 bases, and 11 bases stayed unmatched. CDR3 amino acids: CASSLALRQGRKETQYF. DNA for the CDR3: TGCGCCAGCAGCTTGGCTTTGAGACAGGGTCGAAAAGAGACCCAGTACTTC.

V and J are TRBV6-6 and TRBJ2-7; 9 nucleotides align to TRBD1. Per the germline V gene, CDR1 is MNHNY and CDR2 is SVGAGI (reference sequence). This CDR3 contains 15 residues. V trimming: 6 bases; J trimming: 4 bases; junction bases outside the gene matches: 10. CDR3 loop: CASSLGDRVYYEQYF. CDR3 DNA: TGTGCCAGCAGCCTCGGGGACAGGGTTTATTACGAGCAGTACTTC.

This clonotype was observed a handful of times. Here the CDR3 DNA reads TGTGCCAGCAGAGGACAGGGCCTTCCCTACGAGCAGTACTTC. Translated, it gives CASRGQGLPYEQYF. V gene TRBV11-2 combines with J gene TRBJ2-7; TRBD1 matches 8 bases. After removal of 6 bases from V and 2 bases from J, the junction contained 6 bases not matched to a gene. This CDR3 is built from 14 residues. In germline, CDR1 is SGHAT, CDR2 FQNNGV.

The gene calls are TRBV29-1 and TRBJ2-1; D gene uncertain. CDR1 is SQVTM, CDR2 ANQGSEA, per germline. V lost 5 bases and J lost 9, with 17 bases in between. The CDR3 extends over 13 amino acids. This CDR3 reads CSVCFPVRGEQFF. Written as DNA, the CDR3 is TGCAGCGTTTGTTTCCCGGTTCGTGGTGAGCAGTTCTTC.

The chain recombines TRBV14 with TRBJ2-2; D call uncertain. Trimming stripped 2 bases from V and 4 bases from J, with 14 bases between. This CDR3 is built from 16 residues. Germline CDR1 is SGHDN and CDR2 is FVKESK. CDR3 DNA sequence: TGTGCCAGCAGCCAACGGGCTCCCAGAGGCACCGGGGAGCTGTTTTTT. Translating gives CASSQRAPRGTGELFF.

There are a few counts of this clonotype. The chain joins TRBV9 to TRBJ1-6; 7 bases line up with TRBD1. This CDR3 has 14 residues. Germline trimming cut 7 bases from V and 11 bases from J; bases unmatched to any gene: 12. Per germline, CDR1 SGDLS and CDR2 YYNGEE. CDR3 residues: CASAGQAKGTPLHF. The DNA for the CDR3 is TGTGCCAGCGCAGGACAGGCCAAGGGGACACCCCTCCACTTT. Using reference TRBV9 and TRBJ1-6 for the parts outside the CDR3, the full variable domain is DSGVTQTPKHLITATGQRVTLRCSPRSGDLSVYWYQQSLDQGLQFLIQYYNGEERAKGNILERFSAQQFPDLHSELNLSSLELGDSALYFCASAGQAKGTPLHFGNGTRLTVT.

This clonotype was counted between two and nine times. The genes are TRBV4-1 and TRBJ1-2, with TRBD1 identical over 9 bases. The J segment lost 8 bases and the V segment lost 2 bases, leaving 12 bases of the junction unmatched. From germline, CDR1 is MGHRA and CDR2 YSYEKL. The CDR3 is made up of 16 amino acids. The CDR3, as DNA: TGCGCCAGCAGCCAAACCCCCGGGACAGGGCTGGACGGCTACACCTTC. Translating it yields CASSQTPGTGLDGYTF.

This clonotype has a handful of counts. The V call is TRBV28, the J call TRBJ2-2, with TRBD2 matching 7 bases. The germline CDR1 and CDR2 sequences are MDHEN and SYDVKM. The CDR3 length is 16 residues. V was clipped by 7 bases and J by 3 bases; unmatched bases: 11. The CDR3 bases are TGTGCCAGCACCTATAGCGGGTACGCTGACACCGGGGAGCTGTTTTTT. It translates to CASTYSGYADTGELFF.

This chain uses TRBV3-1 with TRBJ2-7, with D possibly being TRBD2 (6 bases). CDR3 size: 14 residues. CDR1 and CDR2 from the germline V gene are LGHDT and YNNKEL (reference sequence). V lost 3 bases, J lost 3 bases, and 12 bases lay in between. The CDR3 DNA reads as TGTGCCAGCAGCCAGCAAGCGGGCCTCTACGAGCAGTACTTC. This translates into CASSQQAGLYEQYF.

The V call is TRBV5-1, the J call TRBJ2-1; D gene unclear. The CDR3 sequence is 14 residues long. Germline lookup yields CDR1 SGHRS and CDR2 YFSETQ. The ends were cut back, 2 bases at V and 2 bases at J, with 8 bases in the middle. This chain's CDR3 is CASSFETPYNEQFF. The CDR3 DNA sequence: TGCGCCAGCAGCTTCGAGACCCCCTACAATGAGCAGTTCTTC.